Shown below are 4 T cell receptor beta chains from a single sample sequenced in a study of PD-1 blockade in classical Hodgkin lymphoma. Relapses following autologous stem cell transplantation were seen in all patients, with brentuximab vedotin exposure varying. Clones were sequenced by immunoSEQ multiplex PCR, and TCRdb holds only the in-frame ones, with some missing. The sample lists 45,000 to 50,000 clones, around 82% occurring once. Sample: peripheral blood mononuclear cells (PBMCs), taken before the second cycle of nivolumab. All receptors come from a human donor with classical Hodgkin lymphoma.

The count of this clone is one. Compared with germline, one end of the junction differs, possibly owing to a read error. The chain uses TRBV27 and TRBJ1-5, with no clear D. Germline V lookup: CDR1 MNHEY, CDR2 SMNVEV (reference sequence). The length of the CDR3 is 12 residues. The DNA for the CDR3 is TGCACCCCCGCGGGCAGCAATCAGCCCCAGCATTTT. This codes for CTPAGSNQPQHF.

The rearrangement uses TRBV27 and TRBJ2-5; the match to TRBD1 covers 9 bases. V lost 3 bases to trimming and J lost 6 bases; unmatched junction nucleotides: 11. The CDR3 loop spans 16 amino acids. Germline V gives CDR1 MNHEY, CDR2 SMNVEV (reference sequence). CDR3 sequence (DNA): TGTGCCAGCAGTTTCAGCGACAGGGGGTTCGGAAAGACCCAGTACTTC. Encoded protein: CASSFSDRGFGKTQYF.

V is TRBV27 and J is TRBJ2-7; D unresolved. V was shortened by 6 bases and J by 3 bases, with 12 bases between the two germline ends. CDR3 length: 13 amino acids. Germline CDR1 MNHEY, CDR2 SMNVEV (reference sequence). The DNA for the CDR3 is TGTGCCAGCAGCGGGTTGCCCGGCTACGAGCAGTACTTC. This gives the protein CASSGLPGYEQYF.

The chain carries TRBV14 and TRBJ2-3; 7 bases align to TRBD1. In germline, CDR1 is SGHDN, CDR2 FVKESK. Trimming cost V 4 bases and J 4 bases; bases outside gene matches: 8. The CDR3 is 15 residues long. Written as DNA, the CDR3 is TGTGCCAGCAGCCCCCGCAGGGACAGACCAGATACGCAGTATTTT. Translating gives CASSPRRDRPDTQYF.